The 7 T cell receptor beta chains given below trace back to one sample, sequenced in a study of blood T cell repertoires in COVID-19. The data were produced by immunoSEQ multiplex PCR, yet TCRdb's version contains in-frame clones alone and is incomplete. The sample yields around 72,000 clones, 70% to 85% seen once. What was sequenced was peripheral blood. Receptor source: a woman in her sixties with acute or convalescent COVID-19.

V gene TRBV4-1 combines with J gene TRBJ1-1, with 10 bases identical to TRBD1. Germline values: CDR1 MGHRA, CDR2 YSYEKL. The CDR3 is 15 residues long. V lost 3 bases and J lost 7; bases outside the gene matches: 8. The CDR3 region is CASSQRGQGVDEAFF. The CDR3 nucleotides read TGCGCCAGCAGCCAGCGCGGACAGGGGGTGGATGAAGCTTTCTTT.

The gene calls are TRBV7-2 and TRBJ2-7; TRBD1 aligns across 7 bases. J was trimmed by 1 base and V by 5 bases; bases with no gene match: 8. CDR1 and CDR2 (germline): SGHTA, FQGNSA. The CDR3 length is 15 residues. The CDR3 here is CASSPDRDSSYEQYF. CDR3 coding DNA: TGTGCCAGCAGCCCGGACCGGGACAGTTCCTACGAGCAGTACTTC. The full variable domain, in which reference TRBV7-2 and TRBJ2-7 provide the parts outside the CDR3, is GAGVSQSPSNKVTEKGKDVELRCDPISGHTALYWYRQSLGQGLEFLIYFQGNSAPDKSGLPSDRFSAERTGGSVSTLTIQRTQQEDSAVYLCASSPDRDSSYEQYFGPGTRLTVT.

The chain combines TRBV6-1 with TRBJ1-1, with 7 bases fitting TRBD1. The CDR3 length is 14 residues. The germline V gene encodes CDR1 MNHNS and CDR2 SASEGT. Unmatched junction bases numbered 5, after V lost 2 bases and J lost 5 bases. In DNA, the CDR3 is TGTGCCAGCAGTGAACAGGGGGAGAGGACTGAAGCTTTCTTT. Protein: CASSEQGERTEAFF.

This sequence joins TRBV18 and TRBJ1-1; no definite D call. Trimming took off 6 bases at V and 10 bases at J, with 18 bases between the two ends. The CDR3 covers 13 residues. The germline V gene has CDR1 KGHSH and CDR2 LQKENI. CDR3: CASSPGMEGVAFF. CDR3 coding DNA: TGTGCCAGCTCCCCCGGGATGGAGGGAGTAGCTTTCTTT.

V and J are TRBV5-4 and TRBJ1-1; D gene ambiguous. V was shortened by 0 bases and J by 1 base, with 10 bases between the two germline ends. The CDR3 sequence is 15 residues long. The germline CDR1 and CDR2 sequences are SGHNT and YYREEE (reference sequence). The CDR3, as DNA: TGTGCCAGCAGCTTGGATTCTGGCAGGAACACTGAAGCTTTCTTT. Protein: CASSLDSGRNTEAFF.

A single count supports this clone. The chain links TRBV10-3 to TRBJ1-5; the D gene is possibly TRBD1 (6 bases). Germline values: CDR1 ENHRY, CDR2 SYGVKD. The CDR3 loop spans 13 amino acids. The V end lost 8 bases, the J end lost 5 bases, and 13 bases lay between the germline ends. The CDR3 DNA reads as TGTGCCATCCGACAGGTGGTTGATCAGCCCCAGCATTTT. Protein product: CAIRQVVDQPQHF.

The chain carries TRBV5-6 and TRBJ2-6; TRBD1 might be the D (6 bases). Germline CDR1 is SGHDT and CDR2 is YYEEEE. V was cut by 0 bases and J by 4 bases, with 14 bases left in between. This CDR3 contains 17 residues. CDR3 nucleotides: TGTGCCAGCAGCTTGGTCGCTTACAGGGTCGGGGCCAACGTCCTGACTTTC. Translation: CASSLVAYRVGANVLTF.